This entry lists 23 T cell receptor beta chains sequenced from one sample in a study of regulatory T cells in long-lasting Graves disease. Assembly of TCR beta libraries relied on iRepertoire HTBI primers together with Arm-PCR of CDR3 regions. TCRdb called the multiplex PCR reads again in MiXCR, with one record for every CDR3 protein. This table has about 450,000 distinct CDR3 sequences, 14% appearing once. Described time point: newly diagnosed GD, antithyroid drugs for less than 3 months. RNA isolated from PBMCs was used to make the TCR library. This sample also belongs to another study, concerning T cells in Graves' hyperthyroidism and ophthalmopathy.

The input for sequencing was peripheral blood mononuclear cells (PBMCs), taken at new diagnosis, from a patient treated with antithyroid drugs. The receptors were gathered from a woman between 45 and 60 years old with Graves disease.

This chain's CDR3 is CASTEDRPSFNQPQHF. CDR3 coding DNA: TGTGCCAGTACCGAGGACAGGCCGTCGTTCAATCAGCCCCAGCATTTT. The chain carries TRBV19 and TRBJ1-5, with 7 nucleotides matching TRBD1. Germline loops: CDR1 LNHDA, CDR2 SQIVND (reference sequence). CDR3 length equals 16 residues. Trimming at V came to 7 bases and at J to 3 bases, leaving 12 bases not matched to a gene.

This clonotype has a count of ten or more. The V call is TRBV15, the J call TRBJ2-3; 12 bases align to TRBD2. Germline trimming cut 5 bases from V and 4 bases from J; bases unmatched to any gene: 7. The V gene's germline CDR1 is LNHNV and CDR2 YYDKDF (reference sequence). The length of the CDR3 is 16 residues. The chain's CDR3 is CATSHPLAGGPDTQYF. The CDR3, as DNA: TGTGCCACCAGCCACCCCCTAGCGGGGGGGCCAGATACGCAGTATTTT. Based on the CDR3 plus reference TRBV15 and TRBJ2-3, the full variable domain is DAMVIQNPRYQVTQFGKPVTLSCSQTLNHNVMYWYQQKSSQAPKLLFHYYDKDFNNEADTPDNFQSRRPNTSFCFLDIRSPGLGDTAMYLCATSHPLAGGPDTQYFGPGTRLTVL.

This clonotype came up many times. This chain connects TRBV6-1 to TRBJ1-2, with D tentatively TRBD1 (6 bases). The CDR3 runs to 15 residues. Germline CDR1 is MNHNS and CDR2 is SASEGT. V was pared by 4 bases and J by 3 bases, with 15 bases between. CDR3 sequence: CASSGREKGDYGYTF. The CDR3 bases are TGTGCCAGCAGTGGGCGTGAAAAGGGGGACTATGGCTACACCTTC.

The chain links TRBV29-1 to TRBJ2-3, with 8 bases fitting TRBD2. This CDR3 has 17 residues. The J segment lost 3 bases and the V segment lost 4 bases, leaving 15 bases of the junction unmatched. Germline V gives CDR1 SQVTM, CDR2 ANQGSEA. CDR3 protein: CSVGSESAGGGTDTQYF. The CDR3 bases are TGCAGCGTTGGCTCGGAGTCGGCGGGAGGTGGGACAGATACGCAGTATTTT.

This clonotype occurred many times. CDR3 DNA: TGTGCCAGCAGTTCCGGACAGGGCCTGATGAACACTGAAGCTTTCTTT. Amino acid sequence: CASSSGQGLMNTEAFF. The chain is built from TRBV12-3 or TRBV12-4 and TRBJ1-1, with 8 bases aligning to TRBD1. After removal of 4 bases from V and 0 bases from J, the junction contained 7 bases not matched to a gene. The CDR3 length is 16 residues.

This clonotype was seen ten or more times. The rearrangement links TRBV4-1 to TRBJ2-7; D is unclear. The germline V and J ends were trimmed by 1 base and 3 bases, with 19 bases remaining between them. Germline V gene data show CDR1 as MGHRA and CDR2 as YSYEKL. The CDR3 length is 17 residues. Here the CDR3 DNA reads TGCGCCAGCAGCCAAGTGCAGATAGGGCGGAGAAACTACGAGCAGTACTTC. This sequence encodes CASSQVQIGRRNYEQYF.

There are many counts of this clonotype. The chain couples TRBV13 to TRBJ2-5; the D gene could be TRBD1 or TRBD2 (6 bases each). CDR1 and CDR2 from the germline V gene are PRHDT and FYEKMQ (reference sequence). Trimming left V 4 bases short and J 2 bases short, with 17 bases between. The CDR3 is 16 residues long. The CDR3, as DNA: TGTGCCAGCAGCTCCCCGACAGGAGGGAGGCAAGAGACCCAGTACTTC. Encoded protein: CASSSPTGGRQETQYF.

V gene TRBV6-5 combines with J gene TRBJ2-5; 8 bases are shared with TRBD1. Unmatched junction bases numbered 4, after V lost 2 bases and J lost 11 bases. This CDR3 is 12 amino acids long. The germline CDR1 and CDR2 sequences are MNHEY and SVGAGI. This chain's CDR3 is CASSYPGQGQYF. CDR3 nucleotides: TGTGCCAGCAGTTACCCCGGACAGGGACAGTACTTC.

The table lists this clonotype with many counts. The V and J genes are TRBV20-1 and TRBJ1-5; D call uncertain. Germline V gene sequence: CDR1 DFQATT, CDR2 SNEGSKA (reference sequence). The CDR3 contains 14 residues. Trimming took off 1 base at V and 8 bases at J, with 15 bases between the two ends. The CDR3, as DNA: TGCAGTGCTAGAGGACCCCTGGAAGGTGAGCCCCAGCATTTT. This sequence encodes CSARGPLEGEPQHF.

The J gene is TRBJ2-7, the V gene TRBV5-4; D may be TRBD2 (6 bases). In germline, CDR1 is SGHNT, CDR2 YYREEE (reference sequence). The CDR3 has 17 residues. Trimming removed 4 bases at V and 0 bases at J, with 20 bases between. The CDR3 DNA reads TGTGCCAGCAGCCCCTATAGCGGCGGCGGAAACTCCTACGAGCAGTACTTC. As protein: CASSPYSGGGNSYEQYF.

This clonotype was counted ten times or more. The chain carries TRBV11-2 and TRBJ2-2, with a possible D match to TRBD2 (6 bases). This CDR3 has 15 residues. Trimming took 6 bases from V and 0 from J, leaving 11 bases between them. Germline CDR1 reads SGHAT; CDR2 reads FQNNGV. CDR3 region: CASRGGPANTGELFF. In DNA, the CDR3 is TGTGCCAGCAGGGGGGGACCGGCGAACACCGGGGAGCTGTTTTTT. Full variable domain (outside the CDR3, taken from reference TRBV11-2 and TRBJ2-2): EAGVAQSPRYKIIEKRQSVAFWCNPISGHATLYWYQQILGQGPKLLIQFQNNGVVDDSQLPKDRFSAERLKGVDSTLKIQPAKLEDSAVYLCASRGGPANTGELFFGEGSRLTVL.

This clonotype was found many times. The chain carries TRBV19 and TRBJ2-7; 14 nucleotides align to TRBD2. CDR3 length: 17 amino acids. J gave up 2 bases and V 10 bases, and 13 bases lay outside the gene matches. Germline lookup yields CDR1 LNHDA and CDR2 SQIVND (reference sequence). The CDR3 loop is CATRPGLAGEGAYEQYF. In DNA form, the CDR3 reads TGTGCCACTAGACCGGGACTAGCGGGAGAAGGTGCCTACGAGCAGTACTTC.

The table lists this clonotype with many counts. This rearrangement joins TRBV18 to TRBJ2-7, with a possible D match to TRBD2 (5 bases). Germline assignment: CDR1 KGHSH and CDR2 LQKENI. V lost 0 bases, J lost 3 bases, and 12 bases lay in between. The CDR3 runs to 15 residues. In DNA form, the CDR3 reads TGTGCCAGCTCACCACCCCAGCCGGGGTACTACGAGCAGTACTTC. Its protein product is CASSPPQPGYYEQYF.

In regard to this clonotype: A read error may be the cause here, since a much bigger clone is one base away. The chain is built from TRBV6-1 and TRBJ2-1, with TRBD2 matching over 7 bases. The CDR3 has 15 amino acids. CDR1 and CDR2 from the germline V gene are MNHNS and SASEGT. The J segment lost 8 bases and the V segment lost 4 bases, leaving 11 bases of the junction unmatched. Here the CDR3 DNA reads TGTGCCAGCAGTGTCCAGGAGACTAGCAGCCATGAGCAGTTCTTC. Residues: CASSVQETSSHEQFF.

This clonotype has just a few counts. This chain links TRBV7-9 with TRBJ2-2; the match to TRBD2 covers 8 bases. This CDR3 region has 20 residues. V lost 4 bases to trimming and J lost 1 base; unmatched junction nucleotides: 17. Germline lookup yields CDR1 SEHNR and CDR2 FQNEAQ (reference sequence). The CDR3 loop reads CASSSERGLGGRWNTGELFF. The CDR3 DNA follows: TGTGCCAGCAGCTCCGAAAGGGGACTTGGCGGGAGGTGGAACACCGGGGAGCTGTTTTTT.

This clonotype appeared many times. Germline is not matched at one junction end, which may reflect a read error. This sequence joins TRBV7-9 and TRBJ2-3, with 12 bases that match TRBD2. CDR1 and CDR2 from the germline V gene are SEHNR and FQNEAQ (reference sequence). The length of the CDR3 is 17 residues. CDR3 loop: CASSSGTSGLYTDTQCF. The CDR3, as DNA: TGTGCCAGCAGCTCCGGGACTAGCGGGTTGTACACAGATACGCAGTGTTTT.

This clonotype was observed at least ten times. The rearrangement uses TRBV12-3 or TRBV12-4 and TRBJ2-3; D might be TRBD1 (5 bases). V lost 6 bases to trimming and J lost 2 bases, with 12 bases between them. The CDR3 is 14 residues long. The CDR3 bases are TGTGCCAGCAGGGATCAGGGATACACAGATACGCAGTATTTT. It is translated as CASRDQGYTDTQYF.

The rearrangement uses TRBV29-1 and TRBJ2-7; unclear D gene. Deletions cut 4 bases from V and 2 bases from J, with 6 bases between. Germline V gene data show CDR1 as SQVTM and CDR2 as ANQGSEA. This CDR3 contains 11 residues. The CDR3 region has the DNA TGCAGCGTTGCGGCTGCCTACGAGCAGTACTTC. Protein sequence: CSVAAAYEQYF.

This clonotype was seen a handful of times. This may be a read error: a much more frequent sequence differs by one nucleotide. CDR3 region: CASLCTSGGTQYF. In nucleotides, the CDR3 is TGTGCCAGCCTGTGCACTAGCGGCGGAACCCAGTACTTC. V usage is TRBV28 and J usage is TRBJ2-1, with 8 bases lining up with TRBD2. The J call is doubtful: the DNA matches TRBJ2-5 better. The germline V gene has CDR1 MDHEN and CDR2 SYDVKM. This CDR3 has 13 amino acids.

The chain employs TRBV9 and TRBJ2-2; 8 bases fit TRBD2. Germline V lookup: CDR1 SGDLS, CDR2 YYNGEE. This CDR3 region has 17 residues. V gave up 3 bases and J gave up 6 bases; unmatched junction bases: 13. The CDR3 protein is CASSAWSGTRNSGELFF. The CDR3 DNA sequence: TGTGCCAGCAGCGCCTGGAGTGGGACTAGAAATTCCGGGGAGCTGTTTTTT.

The CDR3 region has the DNA TGTGCCAGTAGTATAGCCGACGGCCAAGAGACCCAGTACTTC. It codes for CASSIADGQETQYF. The chain recombines TRBV19 with TRBJ2-5, with D unclear. This CDR3 has 14 residues. Trimming took 1 base from V and 1 from J, leaving 7 bases between them. Germline values: CDR1 LNHDA, CDR2 SQIVND (reference sequence). The whole variable domain, filled in from reference TRBV19 and TRBJ2-5, reads DGGITQSPKYLFRKEGQNVTLSCEQNLNHDAMYWYRQDPGQGLRLIYYSQIVNDFQKGDIAEGYSVSREKKESFPLTVTSAQKNPTAFYLCASSIADGQETQYFGPGTRLLVL.

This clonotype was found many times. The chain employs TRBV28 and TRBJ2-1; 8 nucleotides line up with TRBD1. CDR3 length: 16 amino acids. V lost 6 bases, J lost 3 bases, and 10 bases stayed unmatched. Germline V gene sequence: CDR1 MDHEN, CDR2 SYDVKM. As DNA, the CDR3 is TGTGCCAGCAGACTAACGGGACAGGCCATCTACAATGAGCAGTTCTTC. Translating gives CASRLTGQAIYNEQFF. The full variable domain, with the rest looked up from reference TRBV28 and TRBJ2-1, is DVKVTQSSRYLVKRTGEKVFLECVQDMDHENMFWYRQDPGLGLRLIYFSYDVKMKEKGDIPEGYSVSREKKERFSLILESASTNQTSMYLCASRLTGQAIYNEQFFGPGTRLTVL.

DNA for the CDR3: TGTGCCAGCAGCAACCTGGGGGATGAGCAGTTCTTC. This gives the protein CASSNLGDEQFF. The gene calls are TRBV6-2 or TRBV6-3 and TRBJ2-1, with D tentatively TRBD1 or TRBD2 (5 bases each). The ends were cut back, 6 bases at V and 8 bases at J, with 11 bases in the middle. The CDR3 has 12 residues. Germline V gene data show CDR1 as MNHEY and CDR2 as SVGEGT.